The clone carrying this T cell receptor (beta chain) was seen more than once but under ten times. The antigen remains undetermined. Source study methods: The study built a papillary thyroid cancer distant-metastasis classifier from CDR3 differences across clinicopathological groups. TCRdb re-analyzed the PCR reads through MiXCR. These V and J calls originate from TCRdb's pipeline instead of the authors' own analysis. Of tens of thousands of clones detected, about 3.9% appear once; the ten largest clones hold around 20%. V lost 2 bases and J lost 5, with 10 bases in between. Germline assignment: CDR1 DFQATT and CDR2 SNEGSKA (reference sequence). The CDR3 contains 13 residues. The sample originates from a study of metastatic and nonmetastatic thyroid tumors. Whole-study findings and limits: Versus benign nodules, malignant thyroid tumors reportedly had significantly higher TCR beta diversity, in blood and tumor.

Treatment of any kind had been given to no patient before thyroid surgery. This receptor was identified in a female donor with papillary thyroid cancer or a benign thyroid nodule (not recorded which). Some clones in this sample may be carry-over from other donors' samples. Source material: blood. The V call is TRBV20-1, the J call TRBJ1-5; D not certain. This CDR3 is CSARSFGDQPQHF. The CDR3 DNA follows: TGCAGTGCTAGATCCTTTGGGGATCAGCCCCAGCATTTT.